Described below is a single TCR beta chain sequence and its context. The data are from a study of tissue T cells after allogeneic stem cell transplantation. Repertoires were generated with immunoSEQ multiplex PCR, while TCRdb's copy carries only in-frame clones and drops some. The sample has 20,000 to 30,000 clones; under 95% are singletons. Looked up from germline, CDR1 is LGHNT and CDR2 is FRNRAP. Trimming removed 4 bases from V and 2 bases from J, with 6 bases in between. This CDR3 has 13 amino acids. The chain links TRBV12-5 to TRBJ1-5; perhaps TRBD1 as D (5 bases). The input for sequencing was blood, taken before transplantation. The receptor was isolated from a male donor older than 55 who later had graft-versus-host disease after an allogeneic stem cell transplant. CDR3 DNA sequence: TGTGCTAGTGGTTGGGGGGGCAATCAGCCCCAGCATTTT. Its translation is CASGWGGNQPQHF. The full variable domain, completed using reference TRBV12-5 and TRBJ1-5, is DARVTQTPRHKVTEMGQEVTMRCQPILGHNTVFWYRQTMMQGLELLAYFRNRAPLDDSGMPKDRFSAEMPDATLATLKIQPSEPRDSAVYFCASGWGGNQPQHFGDGTRLSIL.